This TCR beta chain was identified in a study of cytomegalovirus exposure and HLA in healthy donors. On this clone: The antigen is not known.

The CDR3 is made up of 13 amino acids. Per germline, CDR1 SGHRS and CDR2 YFSETQ. With 0 bases removed from V and 7 bases from J, the gap between germline ends came to 10 bases. The study's findings and limits: The authors listed around 150 TCR beta chains as cytomegalovirus-associated.

Vbeta (60) and Jbeta (13) primers were used in the PCR. In the authors' workflow: A later analysis tallied approximately 87 million unique TCR beta chains, around 12 million of them shared. Using immunoSEQ multiplex PCR, the repertoire was profiled, and TCRdb retains in-frame clones only, with some absent. V and J calls and clone size are as listed in that table; D and trimming were resolved from the DNA. Here the sample table reports tens of thousands of clones. The chain is built from TRBV5-1 and TRBJ1-2; D possibly corresponds to TRBD1 (5 bases). The origin of this receptor is a man aged 35-49 years in good health and CMV-seropositive. Specimen: PBMCs. The CDR3 DNA reads as TGCGCCAGCAGCTTGGGGGGGGAGAGTGGCTACACCTTC. Residues: CASSLGGESGYTF.